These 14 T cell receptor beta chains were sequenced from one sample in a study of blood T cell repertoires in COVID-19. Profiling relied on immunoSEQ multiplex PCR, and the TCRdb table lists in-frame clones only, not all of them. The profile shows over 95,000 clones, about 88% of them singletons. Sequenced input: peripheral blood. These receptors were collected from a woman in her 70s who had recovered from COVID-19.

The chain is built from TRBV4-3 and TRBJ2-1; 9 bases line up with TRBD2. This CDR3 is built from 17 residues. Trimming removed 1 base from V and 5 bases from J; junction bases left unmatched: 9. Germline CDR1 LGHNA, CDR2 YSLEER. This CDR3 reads CASSQVGAGGLHNEQFF. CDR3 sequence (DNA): TGCGCCAGCAGCCAAGTTGGGGCGGGAGGGTTACACAATGAGCAGTTCTTC.

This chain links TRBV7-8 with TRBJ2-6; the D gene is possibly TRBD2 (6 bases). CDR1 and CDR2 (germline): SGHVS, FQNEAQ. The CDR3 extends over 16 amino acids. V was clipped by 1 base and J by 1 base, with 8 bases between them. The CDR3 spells CASSLVGGSGANVLTF. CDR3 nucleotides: TGTGCCAGCAGCTTAGTGGGGGGATCTGGGGCCAACGTCCTGACTTTC.

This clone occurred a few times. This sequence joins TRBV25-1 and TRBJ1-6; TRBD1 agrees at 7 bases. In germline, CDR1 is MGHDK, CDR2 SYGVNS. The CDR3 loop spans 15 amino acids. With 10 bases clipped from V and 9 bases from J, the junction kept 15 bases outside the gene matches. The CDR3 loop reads CATTEGQGVGSPLHF. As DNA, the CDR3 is TGTGCCACCACAGAGGGGCAGGGGGTCGGTTCACCCCTCCACTTT.

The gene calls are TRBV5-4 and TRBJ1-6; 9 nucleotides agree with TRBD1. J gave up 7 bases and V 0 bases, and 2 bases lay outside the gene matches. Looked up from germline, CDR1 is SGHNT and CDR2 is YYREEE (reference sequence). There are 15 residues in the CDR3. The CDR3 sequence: CASSLADRGNSPLHF. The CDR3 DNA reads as TGTGCCAGCAGCTTGGCGGACAGGGGAAATTCACCCCTCCACTTT. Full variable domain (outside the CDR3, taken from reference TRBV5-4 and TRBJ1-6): ETGVTQSPTHLIKTRGQQVTLRCSSQSGHNTVSWYQQALGQGPQFIFQYYREEENGRGNFPPRFSGLQFPNYSSELNVNALELDDSALYLCASSLADRGNSPLHFGNGTRLTVT.

CDR3 in DNA: TGTGCCAGCAGTCGCAATAGCGGGGGGGCCCTCGGTGAGCAGTTCTTC. Amino acids: CASSRNSGGALGEQFF. V usage is TRBV7-3 and J usage is TRBJ2-1, with 11 bases matching TRBD2. CDR1 and CDR2 (germline): SGHTA, FQGTGA. V was clipped by 6 bases and J by 9 bases; unmatched bases: 13. This CDR3 is built from 16 residues.

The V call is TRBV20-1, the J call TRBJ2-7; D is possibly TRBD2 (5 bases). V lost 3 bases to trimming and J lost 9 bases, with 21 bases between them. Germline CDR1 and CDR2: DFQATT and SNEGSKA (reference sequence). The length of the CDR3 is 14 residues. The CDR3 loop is CSASSRDLTMGQYF. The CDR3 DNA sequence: TGCAGTGCTAGTAGCCGGGATCTAACTATGGGGCAGTACTTC.

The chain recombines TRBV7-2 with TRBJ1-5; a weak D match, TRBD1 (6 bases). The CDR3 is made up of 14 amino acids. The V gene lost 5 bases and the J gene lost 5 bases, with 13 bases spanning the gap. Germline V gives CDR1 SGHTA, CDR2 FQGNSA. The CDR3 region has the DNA TGTGCCAGCAGCCCGGACAGTCAGTATCAGCCCCAGCATTTT. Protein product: CASSPDSQYQPQHF.

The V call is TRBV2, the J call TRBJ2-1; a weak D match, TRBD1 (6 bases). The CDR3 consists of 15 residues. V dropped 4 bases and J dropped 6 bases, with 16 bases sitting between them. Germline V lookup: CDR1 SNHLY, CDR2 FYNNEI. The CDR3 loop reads CASSVIIKGGNEQFF. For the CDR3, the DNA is TGTGCCAGCAGTGTAATTATTAAAGGGGGCAATGAGCAGTTCTTC.

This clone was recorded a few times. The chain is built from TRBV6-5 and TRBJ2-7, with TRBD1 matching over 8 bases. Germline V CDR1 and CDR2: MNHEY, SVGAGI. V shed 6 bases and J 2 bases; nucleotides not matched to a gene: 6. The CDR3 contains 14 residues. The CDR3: CASRPDRVTYEQYF. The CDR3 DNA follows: TGTGCCAGCAGGCCGGACAGGGTAACCTACGAGCAGTACTTC.

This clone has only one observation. The CDR3 protein is CAWSAPPFLPQHF. The CDR3 DNA reads as TGTGCCTGGAGTGCCCCCCCGTTTCTGCCCCAGCATTTT. V and J are TRBV30 and TRBJ1-5; the D is unclear. V was shortened by 1 base and J by 9 bases, with 13 bases between the two germline ends. From germline, CDR1 is GTSNPN and CDR2 SVGIG (reference sequence). The length of the CDR3 is 13 residues.

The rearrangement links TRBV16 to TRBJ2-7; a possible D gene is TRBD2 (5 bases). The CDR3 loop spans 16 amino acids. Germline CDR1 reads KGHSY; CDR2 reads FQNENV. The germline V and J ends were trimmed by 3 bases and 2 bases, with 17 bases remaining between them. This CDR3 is CASSQSDRELPYEQYF. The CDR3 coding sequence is TGTGCCAGCAGCCAGTCGGATAGGGAGCTTCCCTACGAGCAGTACTTC.

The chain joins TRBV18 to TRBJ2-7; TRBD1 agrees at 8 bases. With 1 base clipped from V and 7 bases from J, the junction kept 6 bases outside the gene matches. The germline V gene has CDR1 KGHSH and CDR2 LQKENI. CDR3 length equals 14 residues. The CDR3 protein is CASSPRTGIEEQYF. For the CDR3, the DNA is TGTGCCAGCTCACCACGGACAGGGATTGAAGAGCAGTACTTC.

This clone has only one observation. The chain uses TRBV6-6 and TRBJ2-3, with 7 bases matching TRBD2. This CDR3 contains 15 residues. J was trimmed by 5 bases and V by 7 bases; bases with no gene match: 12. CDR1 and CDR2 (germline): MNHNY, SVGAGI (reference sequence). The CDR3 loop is CASKFGGSRGDTQYF. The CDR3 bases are TGTGCCAGCAAATTTGGCGGGAGTCGAGGAGATACGCAGTATTTT.

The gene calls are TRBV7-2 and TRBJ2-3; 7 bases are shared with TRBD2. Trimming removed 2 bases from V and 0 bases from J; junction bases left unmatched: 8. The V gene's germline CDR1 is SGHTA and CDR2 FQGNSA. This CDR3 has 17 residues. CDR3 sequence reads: CASSLRRSGASTDTQYF. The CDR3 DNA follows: TGTGCCAGCAGCTTAAGGAGGAGCGGGGCTAGCACAGATACGCAGTATTTT.